A single sample gave rise to the 6 T cell receptor beta chains below, sequenced in a study of CD8+ T cells in alopecia areata. As the sequencing template, cDNA was produced by extracting RNA and reverse transcribing it. The protocol was immunoSEQ multiplex PCR, while the TCRdb copy is restricted to in-frame clones and leaves out a portion. Of about 150,000 clones in the sample, roughly 48% are singletons; the top ten hold about 6.3%. The sequenced material came from CD4+ T cells sorted from blood. These receptors originate from a human donor with alopecia areata.

The V call is TRBV5-1, the J call TRBJ2-7; TRBD1 agrees at 8 bases. The CDR3 has 17 residues. The germline V gene encodes CDR1 SGHRS and CDR2 YFSETQ. V gave up 0 bases and J gave up 1 base; unmatched junction bases: 9. CDR3 DNA sequence: TGCGCCAGCAGCTTGGGGGGACAGGCTGGATTTTCCTACGAGCAGTACTTC. Protein: CASSLGGQAGFSYEQYF.

This clone was seen ten or more times. The chain combines TRBV19 with TRBJ1-1; D gene ambiguous. Germline CDR1 is LNHDA and CDR2 is SQIVND (reference sequence). V was cut by 2 bases and J by 8 bases, with 9 bases left in between. The CDR3 consists of 12 residues. The CDR3 DNA reads as TGTGCCAGTAGTATATCATCCGGGGAAGCTTTCTTT. Protein: CASSISSGEAFF.

The sample holds one count of this clone. V and J are TRBV30 and TRBJ1-1, with D hard to call. Germline V gene data show CDR1 as GTSNPN and CDR2 as SVGIG (reference sequence). The CDR3 sequence is 13 residues long. The germline V and J ends were trimmed by 3 bases and 1 base, with 9 bases remaining between them. In DNA form, the CDR3 reads TGTGCCTGGAGGGGGAGGGAGAACACTGAAGCTTTCTTT. This translates into CAWRGRENTEAFF. Variable domain in full (rest from reference TRBV30 and TRBJ1-1): SQTIHQWPATLVQPVGSPLSLECTVEGTSNPNLYWYRQAAGRGLQLLFYSVGIGQISSEVPQNLSASRPQDRQFILSSKKLLLSDSGFYLCAWRGRENTEAFFGQGTRLTVV.

The sample holds a few counts of this clone. The J gene is TRBJ2-1, the V gene TRBV20-1; no clear D gene. V was clipped by 4 bases and J by 8 bases, with 6 bases between them. The CDR3 runs to 10 residues. CDR1 is DFQATT and CDR2 is SNEGSKA in the germline V gene (reference sequence). The CDR3 here is CSAKRYEQFF. Written as DNA, the CDR3 is TGCAGTGCTAAGAGGTATGAGCAGTTCTTC.

The sample holds a few counts of this clone. The chain is built from TRBV5-6 and TRBJ1-2; D is possibly TRBD1 (6 bases). The CDR3 runs to 16 residues. CDR1 and CDR2 from the germline V gene are SGHDT and YYEEEE. V was pared by 1 base and J by 4 bases, with 17 bases between. The DNA of the CDR3 is TGTGCCAGCAGCTTGTATTCAGGGGCCGGAGCCTATGGCTACACCTTC. This sequence encodes CASSLYSGAGAYGYTF.

This chain links TRBV2 with TRBJ2-5; D may be TRBD1 (7 bases). Germline CDR1 reads SNHLY; CDR2 reads FYNNEI. The CDR3 is made up of 14 amino acids. Trimming pared 7 bases from V and 4 bases from J, leaving 16 bases between. The CDR3 is CASNPQGGGETQYF. CDR3 DNA sequence: TGTGCCAGCAACCCCCAGGGGGGAGGAGAGACCCAGTACTTC.